The entry that follows covers one T cell receptor (beta chain) sequence. This sample stems from a study of OX40 agonist ivuxolimab in advanced cancers. Study context: Prior therapy, whether anti-PD-1, anti-PD-L1 or anti-CTLA-4, was allowed, and roughly 40% had some.

Clones were read by immunoSEQ multiplex PCR, and TCRdb kept only the in-frame ones, dropping some. The sample has about 25,000 clones; 80% to 90% are singletons. The V gene lost 4 bases and the J gene lost 1 base, with 18 bases spanning the gap. This CDR3 contains 17 residues. The germline V gene has CDR1 MGHRA and CDR2 YSYEKL. Samples of blood were obtained at baseline, on cycle 4 day 1, and on cycle 7 day 1. The chain couples TRBV4-1 to TRBJ2-3; possible D gene TRBD2, 6 bases. Specimen: CD4+ or CD8+ T cells sorted from blood, collected in a trial of the OX40 agonist ivuxolimab. This receptor was taken from an adult with an advanced solid tumor such as melanoma, head and neck, liver or kidney cancer. This chain's CDR3 is CASSRLGGATGTDTQYF. The DNA of the CDR3 is TGCGCCAGCAGCCGGCTGGGAGGAGCTACCGGCACAGATACGCAGTATTTT.